These T cell receptor beta chains were read from a single sample in a study of technical replicates of blood from a few donors. The assay was immunoSEQ multiplex PCR, and TCRdb's table has in-frame clones only and misses some. Of under 55,000 clones listed, around 95% were seen once; the top ten hold 0.39%. Sequencing used T cells isolated from PBMCs. These receptors originate from a human donor in good health. Both conserved end residues are part of each CDR3. A D gene is named only where the DNA matches it firmly. Clone size is shown for a subset of rows, as once, few, many or a class of expanded clone.

V: TRBV6-1; D: -; size: -; J: TRBJ1-2; CDR3: CASSETGQTRGYTF; DNA: TGTGCCAGCAGTGAGACAGGACAGACGAGGGGCTACACCTTC
V: TRBV30; D: -; size: -; J: TRBJ1-1; CDR3: CAWRRGTEAFF; DNA: TGTGCCTGGAGGCGGGGGACCGAAGCTTTCTTT
V: TRBV7-8; D: -; size: -; J: TRBJ2-7; CDR3: CASLGGQLEQYF; DNA: TGTGCCAGCTTAGGAGGGCAGCTCGAGCAGTACTTC
V: TRBV25-1; D: -; size: -; J: TRBJ1-2; CDR3: CASSEWDSVYGYTF; DNA: TGTGCCAGCAGTGAATGGGACTCTGTCTATGGCTACACCTTC
V: TRBV6-1; D: -; size: -; J: TRBJ1-6; CDR3: CASSEAPTGYNSPLHF; DNA: TGTGCCAGCAGTGAAGCGCCAACGGGATATAATTCACCCCTCCACTTT
V: TRBV27; D: TRBD2; size: once; J: TRBJ2-3; CDR3: CASSFGGDKTQYF; DNA: TGTGCCAGCAGTTTCGGGGGGGATAAAACGCAGTATTTT
V: TRBV5-4; D: -; size: -; J: TRBJ1-5; CDR3: CASSLGSESNQPQHF; DNA: TGTGCCAGCAGCTTGGGATCGGAGTCCAATCAGCCCCAGCATTTT
V: TRBV6-5; D: TRBD1; size: -; J: TRBJ1-1; CDR3: CASSNGQGGAFF; DNA: TGTGCCAGCAGCAACGGACAGGGTGGGGCTTTCTTT
V: TRBV4-1; D: -; size: -; J: TRBJ2-5; CDR3: CASSQVEAFQETQYF; DNA: TGCGCCAGCAGCCAAGTCGAGGCGTTCCAAGAGACCCAGTACTTC
V: TRBV5-4; D: -; size: -; J: TRBJ2-7; CDR3: CASSSQPLGGHEQYF; DNA: TGTGCCAGCAGCTCGCAGCCTCTAGGGGGACACGAGCAGTACTTC
V: TRBV9; D: -; size: -; J: TRBJ2-7; CDR3: CASSSPLKTASSYEQYF; DNA: TGTGCCAGCAGCTCCCCTTTAAAAACAGCCAGCTCCTACGAGCAGTACTTC
V: TRBV30; D: -; size: -; J: TRBJ1-2; CDR3: CAWSSRGNYGYTF; DNA: TGTGCCTGGAGTTCGCGGGGAAACTATGGCTACACCTTC
V: TRBV5-6; D: -; size: -; J: TRBJ2-7; CDR3: CASSDGQTSYEQYF; DNA: TGTGCCAGCAGCGACGGACAGACCTCCTACGAGCAGTACTTC
V: TRBV6-1; D: TRBD1; size: -; J: TRBJ1-5; CDR3: CASRTGGWQPQHF; DNA: TGTGCCAGTCGGACAGGGGGCTGGCAGCCCCAGCATTTT
V: TRBV4-2; D: -; size: -; J: TRBJ1-4; CDR3: CASSQSMWEKSEKLFF; DNA: TGTGCCAGCAGCCAAAGTATGTGGGAGAAGAGTGAAAAACTGTTTTTT
V: TRBV2; D: -; size: -; J: TRBJ2-3; CDR3: CASTGEVEIDTQYF; DNA: TGTGCCAGCACGGGGGAGGTTGAGATCGATACGCAGTATTTT
V: TRBV4-3; D: -; size: once; J: TRBJ2-7; CDR3: CASSQRWRMAYEQYF; DNA: TGCGCCAGCAGCCAACGCTGGAGGATGGCCTACGAGCAGTACTTC
V: TRBV13; D: TRBD2; size: -; J: TRBJ2-7; CDR3: CASSLAPGLAVHYEQYF; DNA: TGTGCCAGCAGCTTAGCCCCGGGACTAGCAGTTCATTACGAGCAGTACTTC
V: TRBV2; D: -; size: -; J: TRBJ2-7; CDR3: CASIPSVSYEQYF; DNA: TGTGCCAGCATTCCTAGCGTCTCCTACGAGCAGTACTTC
V: TRBV4-1; D: TRBD1; size: -; J: TRBJ2-5; CDR3: CASSSTGGKETQYF; DNA: TGCGCCAGCAGCTCCACAGGGGGGAAGGAGACCCAGTACTTC
V: TRBV2; D: -; size: once; J: TRBJ1-2; CDR3: CASTQGSSYGYTF; DNA: TGTGCCAGTACCCAGGGGTCCTCCTATGGCTACACCTTC
V: TRBV10-3; D: -; size: -; J: TRBJ2-7; CDR3: CAISESGSSYEQYF; DNA: TGTGCCATCAGTGAGTCGGGGAGCTCCTACGAGCAGTACTTC
V: TRBV21-1; D: -; size: -; J: TRBJ1-2; CDR3: CASSKGVGSEGAYGYTF; DNA: TGTGCCAGCAGCAAAGGTGTTGGTTCGGAGGGGGCCTATGGCTACACCTTC
V: TRBV7-9; D: TRBD2; size: -; J: TRBJ2-7; CDR3: CASSPGTSYEQYF; DNA: TGTGCCAGCAGCCCCGGGACTAGCTACGAGCAGTACTTC
V: TRBV5-6; D: -; size: -; J: TRBJ2-2; CDR3: CASRYTGGGNTGELFF; DNA: TGTGCCAGCAGATACACAGGTGGGGGCAACACCGGGGAGCTGTTTTTT
V: TRBV19; D: -; size: -; J: TRBJ2-1; CDR3: CASSLRPNEQFF; DNA: TGTGCCAGTAGTCTGCGTCCAAATGAGCAGTTCTTC
V: TRBV9; D: TRBD2; size: -; J: TRBJ2-1; CDR3: CASNGALREEYNEQFF; DNA: TGTGCCAGCAACGGGGCTCTGCGGGAGGAATACAATGAGCAGTTCTTC
V: TRBV19; D: -; size: once; J: TRBJ2-7; CDR3: CASSAKRGYEQYF; DNA: TGTGCCAGTAGTGCGAAACGGGGGTACGAGCAGTACTTC
V: TRBV5-1; D: -; size: -; J: TRBJ2-1; CDR3: CASSLEGSGPYDEQFF; DNA: TGCGCCAGCAGCTTGGAAGGTAGCGGACCCTATGATGAGCAGTTCTTC
V: TRBV29-1; D: TRBD2; size: -; J: TRBJ2-1; CDR3: CSVGGTSGRREQFF; DNA: TGCAGCGTGGGAGGGACTAGCGGGAGGCGCGAGCAGTTCTTC
V: TRBV4-3; D: -; size: -; J: TRBJ2-1; CDR3: CASSRRAPPYNEQFF; DNA: TGCGCCAGCAGCCGGAGGGCCCCCCCCTACAATGAGCAGTTCTTC
V: TRBV6-1; D: TRBD2; size: -; J: TRBJ2-1; CDR3: CASSDSGTNEQFF; DNA: TGTGCCAGCTCTGATAGCGGGACAAATGAGCAGTTCTTC
V: TRBV11-2; D: -; size: -; J: TRBJ2-1; CDR3: CASSLDSAYNEQFF; DNA: TGTGCCAGCAGCTTAGATAGCGCCTACAATGAGCAGTTCTTC
V: TRBV6-5; D: TRBD1; size: -; J: TRBJ1-2; CDR3: CASSGGQGGGYTF; DNA: TGTGCCAGCAGTGGGGGACAGGGAGGTGGCTACACCTTC
V: TRBV7-9; D: -; size: -; J: TRBJ2-3; CDR3: CASSLLLDTQYF; DNA: TGTGCCAGCAGCCTACTTCTAGATACGCAGTATTTT
V: TRBV7-6; D: -; size: -; J: TRBJ2-7; CDR3: CASSSTRGSYEQYF; DNA: TGTGCCAGCAGCTCGACCAGGGGCTCCTACGAGCAGTACTTC
V: TRBV11-2; D: TRBD2; size: -; J: TRBJ2-1; CDR3: CASSSASGILYNEQFF; DNA: TGTGCCAGCAGCTCCGCTAGCGGGATCCTCTACAATGAGCAGTTCTTC
V: TRBV28; D: -; size: -; J: TRBJ1-5; CDR3: CASSLRIQPQHF; DNA: TGTGCCAGCAGTCTACGCATTCAGCCCCAGCATTTT
V: TRBV29-1; D: -; size: -; J: TRBJ2-7; CDR3: CSVRLTNYEQYF; DNA: TGCAGCGTCAGACTCACTAATTACGAGCAGTACTTC
V: TRBV7-3; D: -; size: -; J: TRBJ1-2; CDR3: CASSFTYSAAGGLYGYTF; DNA: TGTGCCAGCAGCTTTACCTACTCGGCAGCGGGGGGCCTGTATGGCTACACCTTC
V: TRBV30; D: TRBD2; size: -; J: TRBJ2-7; CDR3: CAFVGLAESYEQYF; DNA: TGTGCCTTCGTTGGACTAGCGGAGTCCTACGAGCAGTACTTC
V: TRBV6-5; D: TRBD1; size: -; J: TRBJ1-1; CDR3: CASSYRTGTTEAFF; DNA: TGTGCCAGCAGTTATAGGACAGGGACCACTGAAGCTTTCTTT
V: TRBV11-2; D: -; size: -; J: TRBJ1-4; CDR3: CASSFRSRDEKLFF; DNA: TGTGCCAGCAGCTTCCGGTCCCGGGATGAAAAACTGTTTTTT
V: TRBV27; D: TRBD2; size: once; J: TRBJ2-1; CDR3: CASSILAGGPNEQFF; DNA: TGTGCCAGCAGTATACTAGCGGGAGGGCCCAATGAGCAGTTCTTC
V: TRBV10-3; D: -; size: -; J: TRBJ1-4; CDR3: CAISAGDQGEKLFF; DNA: TGTGCCATCAGTGCAGGGGACCAGGGGGAAAAACTGTTTTTT
V: TRBV11-3; D: TRBD2; size: once; J: TRBJ2-6; CDR3: CASSLGAGTPGANVLTF; DNA: TGTGCCAGCAGCTTAGGAGCGGGGACCCCTGGGGCCAACGTCCTGACTTTC
V: TRBV30; D: -; size: -; J: TRBJ1-3; CDR3: CAWHRDGEGNTIYF; DNA: TGTGCCTGGCATAGAGACGGGGAAGGGAACACCATATATTTT
V: TRBV9; D: TRBD2; size: -; J: TRBJ2-5; CDR3: CASSPWTSGRSETQYF; DNA: TGTGCCAGCAGCCCCTGGACTAGCGGGAGATCAGAGACCCAGTACTTC
V: TRBV7-2; D: TRBD1; size: -; J: TRBJ1-2; CDR3: CASSPRDRGYGYTF; DNA: TGTGCCAGCAGCCCCCGGGACAGGGGATATGGCTACACCTTC
V: TRBV11-3; D: -; size: -; J: TRBJ1-1; CDR3: CASSNQGHEAAFF; DNA: TGTGCCAGCAGTAACCAGGGACATGAGGCAGCTTTCTTT